This is a list of T cell receptor beta chains from one sample in a study of cytomegalovirus exposure and HLA in healthy donors. Measured with immunoSEQ multiplex PCR; TCRdb has only the in-frame clones, and not every one. The sample lists about 140,000 clones; 55% to 85% were seen once. Sequenced input: PBMCs. The source is a man in his forties in good health and CMV-seronegative. Each CDR3 is given with its conserved first and last residue. The order of the fields is D gene, J gene, clone size, V gene, CDR3 DNA, CDR3 protein. The D gene is left open where the match is weak. A row's size may be missing; if present it is once, few, many or a size class.

.,TRBJ2-7,.,TRBV7-6,TGTGCCAGCAGCTTAGGGGTTGGGAGCTCCTACGAGCAGTACTTC,CASSLGVGSSYEQYF
.,TRBJ1-5,.,TRBV7-8,TGTGCCAGCAGCTTAGCGCGGGGTAGGGGCAATCAGCCCCAGCATTTT,CASSLARGRGNQPQHF
TRBD1,TRBJ1-2,.,TRBV7-8,TGTGCCAGCAGCTCGTCCCCGTTCGGGACAGATTACTATGGCTACACCTTC,CASSSSPFGTDYYGYTF
.,TRBJ1-1,few,TRBV27,TGTGCCAGCGGTCCCTGGGTCGGGATCACTGAAGCTTTCTTT,CASGPWVGITEAFF
TRBD1,TRBJ2-1,.,TRBV28,TGTGCCAGCAGTATCGGGACAGCTCAAAGTGGGCAGTTCTTC,CASSIGTAQSGQFF
.,TRBJ1-1,.,TRBV27,TGTGCCAGCAGGGCGGGACGGATGGGCACTGAAGCTTTCTTT,CASRAGRMGTEAFF
.,TRBJ2-5,.,TRBV28,TGTGCCAGCAGTTCCCCATCACGGGGAGGGGGCCAAGAGACCCAGTACTTC,CASSSPSRGGGQETQYF
.,TRBJ1-5,few,TRBV19,TGTGCCAGTAGTCAGATCGGGACGGGGGATAATCAGCCCCAGCATTTT,CASSQIGTGDNQPQHF
.,TRBJ2-7,.,TRBV11-2,TGTGCCAGCAGCTTAGTTACACGCTACGAGCAGTACTTC,CASSLVTRYEQYF
TRBD1,TRBJ1-4,.,TRBV7-9,TGTGCCAGCAGCTTAGCGTCAGGGGGCGAAAAACTGTTTTTT,CASSLASGGEKLFF
TRBD1,TRBJ2-3,.,TRBV5-1,TGCGCCAGCTCCCAGACAGGGCTCACAGATACGCAGTATTTT,CASSQTGLTDTQYF
.,TRBJ1-3,.,TRBV4-3,TGCGCCAGCAGCCAAGGTACAGGTGATGGAAACACCATATACTTT,CASSQGTGDGNTIYF
TRBD1,TRBJ2-7,.,TRBV15,TGTGCCACCAGCAGATCCGGACAGGGGGCGCGGTACGAGCAGTACTTC,CATSRSGQGARYEQYF
.,TRBJ1-1,.,TRBV30,TGTGCCTGGAGTGTCCGGACTTTGAACACTGAAGCTTTCTTT,CAWSVRTLNTEAFF
TRBD1,TRBJ2-7,.,TRBV10-3,TGTGCCATCAGGCCGGGACAGGGGGCCAGCGGAGCCTACGAGCAGTACTTC,CAIRPGQGASGAYEQYF
TRBD2,TRBJ2-2,.,TRBV28,TGTGCCAGCAGTTTATCGGTATGGACTAGCGGGAGGAGTGGGGAGCTGTTTTTT,CASSLSVWTSGRSGELFF
.,TRBJ2-1,.,TRBV10-3,TGTGCCACCAGCGCGTCGACGGGGAATGAGCAGTTCTTC,CATSASTGNEQFF
.,TRBJ1-5,.,TRBV6-1,TGTGCCAGCAGTGAAGGCAGGGTCGGCAATCAGCCCCAGAATTTT,CASSEGRVGNQPQNF
TRBD1,TRBJ1-4,.,TRBV7-8,TGTGCCAGCAGCCTCGACAGGGTCCTCCCAGGAGGGAAACTGTTTTTT,CASSLDRVLPGGKLFF
TRBD2,TRBJ2-7,few,TRBV6-5,TGTGCCAGCAGTTATCTGCGACTAGCGGCCTACGAGCAGTACTTC,CASSYLRLAAYEQYF
.,TRBJ2-7,.,TRBV12-2,TGTGCAAGTCGCTTAGAGGCCGACAGGGGGCGCCACGAGCAGTACTTC,CASRLEADRGRHEQYF
TRBD1,TRBJ2-1,.,TRBV7-2,TGTGCCAGCAGCTCTCGACAGGGGGCGCTTATCAACAATGAGCAGTTCTTC,CASSSRQGALINNEQFF
TRBD2,TRBJ2-5,few,TRBV5-1,TGCGCCAGCAGCTTGAGGCTCAGGGAGGGGACCCAGTACTTC,CASSLRLREGTQYF
.,TRBJ2-5,.,TRBV5-1,TGCGCCAGCAGCTTGTTGGGTCAGGGGAGAGAGACCCAGTACTTC,CASSLLGQGRETQYF
TRBD2,TRBJ2-7,.,TRBV27,TGTGCCAGCAGTATTAATTGGGGGGGCTCCTACGAGCAGTACTTC,CASSINWGGSYEQYF
.,TRBJ2-7,.,TRBV7-2,TGTGCCAGCAGCTTTCTCCTTGGGGGGTCCTACGAGCAGTACTTC,CASSFLLGGSYEQYF
TRBD1,TRBJ1-6,.,TRBV5-1,TGCGCCAGCAGGCCCGGGACAGGTGAATCACCCCTCCACTTT,CASRPGTGESPLHF
.,TRBJ1-5,.,TRBV6-5,TGTGCCAGCAGTTCAGTTACAGGGTCTCAGCCCCAGCATTTT,CASSSVTGSQPQHF
.,TRBJ2-6,few,TRBV27,TGTGCCAGCAGAAGCCAGGGTTCTGGGGCCAACGTCCTGACTTTC,CASRSQGSGANVLTF
.,TRBJ1-6,.,TRBV27,TGTGCCAGCAGTTACAGGGTTGGTTCACCCCTCCACTTT,CASSYRVGSPLHF
.,TRBJ2-2,.,TRBV18,TGTGCCAGCTCACCATATCGTTACAGTGACACCGGGGAGCTGTTTTTT,CASSPYRYSDTGELFF
.,TRBJ1-1,few,TRBV7-2,TGTGCCAGCAGTAGATCGTCAGGGGAGAACACTGAAGCTTTCTTT,CASSRSSGENTEAFF
TRBD2,TRBJ2-1,.,TRBV6-4,TGTGCCAGCAGTGAGGGAGCGGGAGGGCCGGGATACAATGAGCAGTTCTTC,CASSEGAGGPGYNEQFF
.,TRBJ2-5,.,TRBV5-1,TGCGCCAGCAGCTTGGCACAGGGAGAGGGAGAGACCCAGTACTTC,CASSLAQGEGETQYF
.,TRBJ2-3,.,TRBV5-1,TGCGCCAGCAGCTTAAGAGGTGTAGGGGTTAAATCGGATACGCAGTATTTT,CASSLRGVGVKSDTQYF
TRBD1,TRBJ1-3,.,TRBV7-6,TGTGCCAGCAGAGCCGGGACAGGGTTCTCTGGAAACACCATATATTTT,CASRAGTGFSGNTIYF
TRBD1,TRBJ1-1,.,TRBV6-5,TGTGCCAGCAGATGGGGACAGGCTAGCACTGAAGCTTTCTTT,CASRWGQASTEAFF
.,TRBJ1-1,few,TRBV30,TGTGCCTTCCAGGGTTACGGCGGTGAAGCTTTCTTT,CAFQGYGGEAFF
.,TRBJ2-1,.,TRBV7-9,TGTGCCAGCAGCTTAGGTCTGCGGCCCACACCCTACCCGGATGAGCAGTTCTTC,CASSLGLRPTPYPDEQFF
.,TRBJ2-6,.,TRBV2,TGTGCCAGCTCGTCGGCTGGGGCCAACGTCCTGACTTTC,CASSSAGANVLTF
TRBD1,TRBJ2-4,.,TRBV5-1,TGCGCCAGCACCTCAGGGGGCACTAAGAACATTCAGTACTTC,CASTSGGTKNIQYF
.,TRBJ1-5,few,TRBV5-5,TGTGCCAGCAGCTTGGATCCAGGTCCCAATCAGCCCCAGCATTTT,CASSLDPGPNQPQHF
.,TRBJ1-1,.,TRBV5-4,TGTGCCAGCAGCTTCCCTCCAGGCAGGAACACTGAAGCTTTCTTT,CASSFPPGRNTEAFF
.,TRBJ2-3,.,TRBV5-6,TGTGCCAGCAGCTTCTCCCTGGATACGCAGTATTTT,CASSFSLDTQYF
TRBD1,TRBJ1-5,.,TRBV6-1,TGTGCCAGCAGTGACAGGGGACAGGGGCATCAGCCCCAGAATTTT,CASSDRGQGHQPQNF
.,TRBJ1-1,once,TRBV7-9,TGTGCCAGCAGCTTTGCAGGGGCGGGTGAGGCTTTCTTT,CASSFAGAGEAFF
.,TRBJ2-7,.,TRBV4-3,TGCGCCAGCAGCCCCTGGTCAGGGAATTACGAGCAGTACTTC,CASSPWSGNYEQYF
TRBD1,TRBJ2-7,.,TRBV6-5,TGTGCCAGCAGTGGACAGGCCTACGAGCAGTACTTC,CASSGQAYEQYF
.,TRBJ2-7,.,TRBV30,TGTGCCTGGAGTGGGTCAGGGCGAAGGTACGAGCAGTACTTC,CAWSGSGRRYEQYF
.,TRBJ1-2,few,TRBV29-1,TGCAGCGTTGAAGGCCCGGGGATTGGTGGCTACCCCTTC,CSVEGPGIGGYPF
TRBD2,TRBJ2-3,.,TRBV27,TGTGCCAGCAGTCGTAGGGGAGGGTGGGGGACCACAGATACGCAGTATTTT,CASSRRGGWGTTDTQYF
TRBD1,TRBJ2-6,.,TRBV9,TGTGCCAGCAGCGTAGCGGCAGGGGGCCTAACTGGGGCCAACGTCCTGACTTTC,CASSVAAGGLTGANVLTF
TRBD2,TRBJ2-7,.,TRBV28,TGTGCCAGCCAAGACCCGGGACTAGCGGGGATCTACGAGCAGTACTTC,CASQDPGLAGIYEQYF
TRBD1,TRBJ1-2,.,TRBV6-5,TGTGCCAGCAGTTACTACAGGGGCTATGGCTACACCTTC,CASSYYRGYGYTF
.,TRBJ2-3,.,TRBV27,TGTGCCAGCAGTCCGGGCAGGAGCGGAATCGCCACAGATACGCAGTATTTT,CASSPGRSGIATDTQYF